This TCR beta chain is from a study of sequential checkpoint blockade in melanoma. Whole-study context: Maintenance nivolumab came after either treatment sequence.

Produced via immunoSEQ multiplex PCR; TCRdb's table is partial and in-frame only. The table has about 22,000 clones, around 75% seen once. Treatment given: randomized to nivolumab then ipilimumab (arm A) or the reverse (arm B). None of the patients previously received DNA-damaging chemotherapy. PBMC sorting kept live CD3+CD8+ cells without CD19 or CD56. Germline V gives CDR1 MNHEY, CDR2 SVGAGI. Between the trimmed V and J ends, which lost 0 bases and 6 bases, there was a span of 12 bases. The CDR3 runs to 15 residues. V gene TRBV6-5 combines with J gene TRBJ2-1; D gene uncertain. This specimen was CD8+ T cells sorted from blood (inferred from file names), taken from a patient given nivolumab and ipilimumab in sequence. This clonotype originated in a human donor with melanoma. This CDR3 is CASSYSGERLNEQFF. The CDR3 DNA is TGTGCCAGCAGTTACTCCGGAGAGAGACTCAATGAGCAGTTCTTC.